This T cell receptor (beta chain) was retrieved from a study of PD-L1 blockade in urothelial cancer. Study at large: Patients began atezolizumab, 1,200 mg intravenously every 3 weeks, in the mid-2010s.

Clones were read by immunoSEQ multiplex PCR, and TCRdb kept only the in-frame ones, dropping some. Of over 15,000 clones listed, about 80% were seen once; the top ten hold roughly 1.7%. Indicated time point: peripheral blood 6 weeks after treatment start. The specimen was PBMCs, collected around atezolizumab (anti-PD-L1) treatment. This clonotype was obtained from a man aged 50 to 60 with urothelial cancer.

CDR3 nucleotide sequence: TGTGCCAGTAGTAGGGGCCTCCAAGAGACCCAGTACTTC. Protein product: CASSRGLQETQYF. V usage is TRBV19 and J usage is TRBJ2-5, with TRBD1 as a possible D gene (5 bases). Deletions cut 4 bases from V and 1 base from J, with 7 bases between. The length of the CDR3 is 13 residues. Germline CDR1 LNHDA, CDR2 SQIVND (reference sequence). Based on the CDR3 plus reference TRBV19 and TRBJ2-5, the full variable domain is DGGITQSPKYLFRKEGQNVTLSCEQNLNHDAMYWYRQDPGQGLRLIYYSQIVNDFQKGDIAEGYSVSREKKESFPLTVTSAQKNPTAFYLCASSRGLQETQYFGPGTRLLVL.